The next 8 T cell receptor beta chains were all read from a single sample in a study of regulatory T cells in long-lasting Graves disease. The time point denotes: persistent/refractory GD, antithyroid drugs over 5 years with positive TRAb. PBMCs provided the RNA from which the TCR library was made. Assembly of TCR beta libraries relied on iRepertoire HTBI primers together with Arm-PCR of CDR3 regions. From the multiplex PCR reads, TCRdb called clonotypes with MiXCR, one entry per CDR3 protein. The table records 400,000 or so distinct CDR3 sequences, about 25% of them present only once. The sequences come from peripheral blood mononuclear cells (PBMCs), collected when the disease was refractory, from a patient treated with antithyroid drugs. The receptors originated from a female donor with Graves disease.

V gene TRBV7-9 combines with J gene TRBJ2-7; a weak D match, TRBD2 (5 bases). Trimming stripped 5 bases from V and 0 bases from J, with 14 bases between. This CDR3 has 15 residues. Germline CDR1 SEHNR, CDR2 FQNEAQ (reference sequence). CDR3 protein: CASSRGSYSSYEQYF. As DNA, the CDR3 is TGTGCCAGCAGCCGGGGTTCCTATAGCTCCTACGAGCAGTACTTC.

This clonotype was found a few times. The gene calls are TRBV25-1 and TRBJ2-7; 11 nucleotides line up with TRBD2. The CDR3 has 15 residues. With 5 bases clipped from V and 1 base from J, the junction kept 4 bases outside the gene matches. CDR1 is MGHDK and CDR2 is SYGVNS in the germline V gene. As DNA, the CDR3 is TGTGCCAGCAGTCCACTAGCGGGAGCGTCCTACGAGCAGTACTTC. Its translation: CASSPLAGASYEQYF.

V and J are TRBV7-8 and TRBJ1-2; 7 nucleotides align to TRBD1. The germline gives CDR1 SGHVS, CDR2 FQNEAQ. Unmatched junction bases numbered 17, after V lost 5 bases and J lost 5 bases. The CDR3 contains 17 residues. The CDR3 is CASSLVGQFTTSYGYTF. The DNA of the CDR3 is TGTGCCAGCAGCCTGGTGGGACAGTTCACGACTTCATATGGCTACACCTTC. The full variable domain, with the rest looked up from reference TRBV7-8 and TRBJ1-2, is GAGVSQSPRYKVAKRGQDVALRCDPISGHVSLFWYQQALGQGPEFLTYFQNEAQLDKSGLPSDRFFAERPEGSVSTLKIQRTQQEDSAVYLCASSLVGQFTTSYGYTFGSGTRLTVV.

This clonotype was picked up one time. The V and J genes are TRBV29-1 and TRBJ2-5; tentatively, D is TRBD2 (5 bases). V lost 4 bases, J lost 9 bases, and 21 bases lay in between. There are 14 residues in the CDR3. Germline V CDR1 and CDR2: SQVTM, ANQGSEA. DNA for the CDR3: TGCAGCGTTGCAATCGCTAGCCTGTCGGCGGCCCAGTACTTC. Its translation: CSVAIASLSAAQYF.

This clonotype was counted ten times or more. The J gene is TRBJ2-7, the V gene TRBV6-5, with a weak D call TRBD2 (6 bases). The CDR3 consists of 15 residues. Trimming shortened V by 0 bases and J by 2 bases, and 11 bases separated the two germline ends. CDR1 and CDR2 (germline): MNHEY, SVGAGI. CDR3 amino acids: CASSYSAGRTYEQYF. The CDR3 DNA reads TGTGCCAGCAGTTACTCCGCGGGACGAACCTACGAGCAGTACTTC.

In regard to this clonotype: This sequence may be a read error, since a much larger clone differs from it by one base. This chain connects TRBV29-1 to TRBJ1-1; TRBD1 might be the D (5 bases). V shed 7 bases and J shed 3 bases, with 9 bases lying between them. This CDR3 is built from 11 residues. Germline CDR1 is SQVTM and CDR2 is ANQGSEA. The DNA for the CDR3 is TGCAGCGGCCAGGGTTACACTGAAGCTTTCTTT. Translating it yields CSGQGYTEAFF.

This clonotype was counted only a few times. This rearrangement joins TRBV3-1 to TRBJ2-7; 13 positions match TRBD2. The CDR3 sequence is 16 residues long. CDR1 and CDR2 from the germline V gene are LGHDT and YNNKEL (reference sequence). V shed 0 bases and J 5 bases; nucleotides not matched to a gene: 4. The CDR3 coding sequence is TGTGCCAGCAGCCAAGATGGACTAGCGGGAGATAACGAGCAGTACTTC. This encodes CASSQDGLAGDNEQYF.

This clonotype has at least ten counts. The chain employs TRBV7-2 and TRBJ2-7, with a possible D match to TRBD1 (6 bases). Germline V gene lookup returns CDR1 SGHTA and CDR2 FQGNSA. Trimming removed 4 bases at V and 9 bases at J, with 19 bases between. CDR3 size: 14 residues. CDR3 sequence reads: CASSSPNLRGAQYF. The CDR3, as DNA: TGTGCCAGCAGCTCACCAAACCTCAGGGGTGCGCAGTACTTC.